This TCR beta chain was obtained from a study of blood T cells in healthy people across ages. Regarding the study as a whole: Long-lived and aged donors differed, with more naive CD4+ cells and higher diversity in the long-lived. One million T cells yielded diversity estimates that were considered underestimates. Getting older went along with TCR beta diversity per million T cells dropping roughly linearly.

A second PCR of about 7 to 11 cycles used a sample-barcoded 5' primer and a J-beta primer mix. Each of the cDNA molecules was tagged by a template-switch adaptor with 12 random nucleotides. Each CDR3 protein is one row after TCRdb ran MiXCR on the 5' RACE reads. The repertoire has over 950,000 distinct CDR3 sequences, approximately 50% of them found once; the top ten carry about a fifth. V gave up 1 base and J gave up 2 bases, with 4 bases separating them. This CDR3 is 12 amino acids long. The germline gives CDR1 DFQATT, CDR2 SNEGSKA (reference sequence). A word on this clonotype: What it binds is unknown.

The V gene is TRBV20-1, the J gene TRBJ2-3, with D hard to call. The TCR sequence derives from a woman aged 55-70 years in good health. The source material was blood. The DNA for the CDR3 is TGCAGTGCTAGAGGGGCCACAGATACGCAGTATTTT. It specifies CSARGATDTQYF.